Listed below are T cell receptor beta chains from one sample, sequenced in a study of response to subunit inactivated influenza vaccine. Via MiXCR, TCRdb re-called the RT-PCR reads, giving one row per CDR3 protein. Among under 200,000 distinct CDR3 sequences listed, around 10% were seen once. The sequenced sample was CD8+ T cells sorted from PBMCs, obtained roughly 24 months after vaccination. These receptors all stem from a man between 45 and 75 years old who received an inactivated influenza vaccine. Each CDR3 is given with its conserved first and last residue. The order of the fields is V gene, D gene, J gene, clone size, CDR3 protein, CDR3 DNA. The D gene is left open where the match is weak. Some rows mark clone size as missing; the rest say once, few, many or name a class of expanded clone.

>TRBV2|.|TRBJ2-7|.
CASEAGASSYEQYF
TGTGCCAGCGAGGCGGGCGCCTCCTCCTACGAGCAGTACTTC
>TRBV5-1|TRBD2|TRBJ2-3|.
CASSLMVLTSGASTDTQYF
TGCGCCAGCAGCTTGATGGTGTTAACTAGCGGGGCTAGCACAGATACGCAGTATTTT
>TRBV7-9|.|TRBJ2-5|few
CASSNRDFEVETQYF
TGTGCCAGCAGCAACCGGGACTTTGAGGTTGAGACCCAGTACTTC
>TRBV9|.|TRBJ1-1|.
CASSLTSVWDTEAFF
TGTGCCAGCAGCTTGACGTCGGTCTGGGACACTGAAGCTTTCTTT
>TRBV12-3/TRBV12-4|TRBD1|TRBJ1-5|.
CASSLGVGTGANQPQHF
TGTGCCAGCAGTTTAGGCGTGGGTACAGGGGCCAATCAGCCCCAGCATTTT
>TRBV27|.|TRBJ2-7|.
CASSPGDTYEQYF
TGTGCCAGCAGTCCCGGGGACACCTACGAGCAGTACTTC
>TRBV25-1|.|TRBJ2-7|.
CASSEYLGTTKNEQYF
TGTGCCAGCAGTGAATATTTGGGGACCACTAAGAACGAGCAGTACTTC
>TRBV6-2/TRBV6-3|.|TRBJ2-1|.
CASSYSLLKDSRFYNEQFF
TGTGCCAGCAGTTACTCATTGCTTAAGGACTCCCGATTCTACAATGAGCAGTTCTTC
>TRBV29-1|.|TRBJ2-1|few
CSVEMDSRDPNEQFF
TGCAGCGTTGAAATGGATTCTAGGGATCCTAATGAGCAGTTCTTC
>TRBV5-5|.|TRBJ2-3|.
CASSYGHSLVGDTQYF
TGTGCCAGCAGCTATGGCCACTCCCTCGTTGGTGATACGCAGTATTTT
>TRBV4-1|TRBD2|TRBJ2-1|many
CASSGLADSYNEQFF
TGCGCCAGCAGCGGACTAGCGGACTCCTACAATGAGCAGTTCTTC
>TRBV5-1|.|TRBJ1-1|.
CASSLTLDGNTEAFF
TGCGCCAGCAGCCTGACTCTGGACGGGAACACTGAAGCTTTCTTT
>TRBV29-1|.|TRBJ2-1|many
CSVYGGNYNEQFF
TGCAGCGTTTACGGCGGGAACTACAATGAGCAGTTCTTC
>TRBV20-1|.|TRBJ2-7|.
CSARGSERYEQYF
TGCAGTGCTAGGGGGTCCGAGCGCTACGAGCAGTACTTC
>TRBV12-3/TRBV12-4|.|TRBJ2-3|.
CASSFEGGPSTDTQYF
TGTGCCAGCAGTTTCGAGGGGGGTCCTAGCACAGATACGCAGTATTTT
>TRBV18|.|TRBJ2-5|few
CASSYRDTPQETQYF
TGTGCCAGCTCATACCGGGACACACCACAAGAGACCCAGTACTTC
>TRBV29-1|.|TRBJ1-2|.
CSVELAANGYTF
TGCAGCGTTGAACTGGCAGCAAATGGCTACACCTTC
>TRBV4-3|TRBD1|TRBJ2-1|few
CASSSPARGQGPDEQFF
TGCGCCAGCAGCTCTCCCGCTAGGGGACAGGGCCCGGATGAGCAGTTCTTC
>TRBV7-9|TRBD2|TRBJ2-5|.
CASSPGTSGFLQETQYF
TGTGCCAGCAGTCCCGGGACTAGCGGGTTCCTCCAAGAGACCCAGTACTTC
>TRBV4-1|TRBD1|TRBJ2-3|many
CASKIGTGMPDTQYF
TGCGCCAGCAAGATCGGGACAGGGATGCCAGATACGCAGTATTTT
>TRBV7-6|.|TRBJ2-3|many
CASTTPGWDTDTQYF
TGTGCCAGCACCACCCCAGGGTGGGACACAGATACGCAGTATTTT
>TRBV4-3|TRBD1|TRBJ1-3|.
CASSEDRISGNTIYF
TGCGCCAGCAGCGAGGACAGGATTTCTGGAAACACCATATATTTT
>TRBV3-1|TRBD2|TRBJ2-1|few
CASSQGFSGGLFNEQFF
TGTGCCAGCAGCCAAGGTTTTAGCGGGGGACTTTTCAATGAGCAGTTCTTC
>TRBV2|.|TRBJ2-1|.
CASSPLSVVAYNEQFF
TGTGCCAGCAGTCCCCTTAGCGTAGTGGCCTACAATGAGCAGTTCTTC
>TRBV7-9|.|TRBJ2-2|few
CASSLIGASTGELFF
TGTGCCAGCAGCTTAATCGGGGCGAGCACCGGGGAGCTGTTTTTT
>TRBV28|.|TRBJ2-1|.
CASSPSEGDNNEQFF
TGTGCCAGCAGCCCCTCGGAGGGGGACAACAATGAGCAGTTCTTC
>TRBV20-1|TRBD1|TRBJ1-2|.
CSARVPHRGTNYGYTF
TGCAGTGCTAGAGTGCCTCACAGGGGCACTAACTATGGCTACACCTTC
>TRBV4-1|.|TRBJ2-7|.
CASSQDVHPSEQYF
TGCGCCAGCAGCCAAGATGTTCACCCCTCCGAGCAGTACTTC
>TRBV6-1|.|TRBJ2-6|few
CASSKIGGEGVPGANVLTF
TGTGCCAGCAGTAAGATAGGGGGTGAGGGCGTTCCTGGGGCCAACGTCCTGACTTTC
>TRBV6-2/TRBV6-3|.|TRBJ2-5|few
CASSYPSAAEENQETQYF
TGTGCCAGCAGTTACCCATCGGCTGCGGAGGAAAACCAAGAGACCCAGTACTTC
>TRBV11-2|.|TRBJ2-5|.
CASSFNSDLRAETQYF
TGTGCCAGCAGCTTCAACAGTGATTTGAGGGCTGAGACCCAGTACTTC
>TRBV4-3|TRBD2|TRBJ2-1|.
CASSQDLALGGREFYNEQFF
TGCGCCAGCAGCCAAGATCTAGCGTTGGGGGGGAGGGAGTTCTACAATGAGCAGTTCTTC
>TRBV6-2/TRBV6-3|TRBD1|TRBJ2-2|.
CASTNRDRFVGELFF
TGTGCCAGCACGAACCGGGACAGATTCGTCGGGGAGCTGTTTTTT
>TRBV11-1|.|TRBJ2-4|few
CASSPDWGLAGKVARNIQYF
TGTGCCAGCAGCCCTGACTGGGGGTTAGCAGGGAAGGTGGCGAGGAACATTCAGTACTTC
>TRBV28|.|TRBJ1-6|few
CASSLRGGRGSPLHF
TGTGCCAGCAGTTTGCGTGGGGGCCGGGGTTCACCCCTCCACTTT
>TRBV4-3|TRBD2|TRBJ2-2|.
CASSQGLAGGITGELFF
TGCGCCAGCAGCCAAGGCCTAGCGGGGGGCATCACCGGGGAGCTGTTTTTT
>TRBV7-6|.|TRBJ2-1|many
CASSLTYNEQFF
TGTGCCAGCAGCCTAACCTACAATGAGCAGTTCTTC
>TRBV6-1|.|TRBJ1-6|few
CASSRGWGSPLHF
TGTGCCAGCAGTAGAGGGTGGGGTTCACCCCTCCACTTT
>TRBV7-6|TRBD1|TRBJ2-7|.
CASSLALWQGVDEQYF
TGTGCCAGCAGCTTAGCTCTCTGGCAGGGGGTGGACGAGCAGTACTTC
>TRBV6-1|.|TRBJ1-2|.
CASSFTGNNYGYTF
TGTGCCAGCAGCTTCACAGGAAATAACTATGGCTACACCTTC
>TRBV28|.|TRBJ2-1|many
CASSGRSDYNEQFF
TGTGCCAGCAGCGGCCGGAGCGATTACAATGAGCAGTTCTTC
>TRBV6-2/TRBV6-3|.|TRBJ2-1|.
CASRWGNEQFF
TGTGCCAGTCGTTGGGGCAATGAGCAGTTCTTC
>TRBV15|.|TRBJ2-7|.
CATSNTLDEQYF
TGTGCCACCAGCAACACTCTGGACGAGCAGTACTTC
>TRBV11-1|TRBD2|TRBJ2-7|few
CASSKERGVSSYEQYF
TGTGCCAGCAGCAAAGAGCGGGGGGTCAGCTCCTACGAGCAGTACTTC
>TRBV7-2|TRBD1|TRBJ2-7|many
CASSVYRGTYEQYF
TGTGCCAGCAGCGTTTACAGGGGAACCTACGAGCAGTACTTC
>TRBV29-1|TRBD2|TRBJ2-7|few
CSVPKGRAGEGHEQYF
TGCAGCGTTCCGAAGGGGAGAGCGGGAGAGGGCCACGAGCAGTACTTC
>TRBV29-1|TRBD2|TRBJ2-1|few
CSVDGLAVSSYNEQFF
TGCAGCGTTGACGGACTAGCGGTTAGCTCCTACAATGAGCAGTTCTTC